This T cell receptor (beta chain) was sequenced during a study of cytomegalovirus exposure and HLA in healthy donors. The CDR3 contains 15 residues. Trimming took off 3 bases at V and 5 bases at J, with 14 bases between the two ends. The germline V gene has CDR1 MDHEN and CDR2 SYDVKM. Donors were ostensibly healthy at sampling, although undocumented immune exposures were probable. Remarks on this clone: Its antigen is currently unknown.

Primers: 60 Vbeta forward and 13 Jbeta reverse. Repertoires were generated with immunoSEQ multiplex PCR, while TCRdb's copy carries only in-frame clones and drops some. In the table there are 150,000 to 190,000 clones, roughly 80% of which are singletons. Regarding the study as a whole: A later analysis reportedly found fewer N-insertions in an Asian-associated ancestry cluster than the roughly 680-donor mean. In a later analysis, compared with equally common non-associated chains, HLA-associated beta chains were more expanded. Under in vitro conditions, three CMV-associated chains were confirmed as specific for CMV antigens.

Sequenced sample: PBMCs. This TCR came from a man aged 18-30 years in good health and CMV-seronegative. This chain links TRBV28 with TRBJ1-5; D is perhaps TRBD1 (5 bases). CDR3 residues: CASSFGQGIYQPQHF. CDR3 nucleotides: TGTGCCAGCAGTTTTGGGCAGGGTATCTATCAGCCCCAGCATTTT.